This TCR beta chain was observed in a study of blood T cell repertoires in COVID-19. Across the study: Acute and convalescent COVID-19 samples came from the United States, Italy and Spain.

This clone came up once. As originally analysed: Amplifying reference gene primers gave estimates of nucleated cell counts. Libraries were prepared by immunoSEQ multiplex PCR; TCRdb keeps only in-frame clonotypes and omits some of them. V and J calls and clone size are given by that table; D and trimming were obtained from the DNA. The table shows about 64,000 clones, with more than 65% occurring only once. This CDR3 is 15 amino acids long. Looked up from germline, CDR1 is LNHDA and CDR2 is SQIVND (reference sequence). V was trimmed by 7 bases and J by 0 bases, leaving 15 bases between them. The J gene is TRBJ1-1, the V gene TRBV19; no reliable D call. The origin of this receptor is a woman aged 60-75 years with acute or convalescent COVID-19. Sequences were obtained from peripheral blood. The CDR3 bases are TGTGCCAGTAAACTACAACGGAGGGTGAACACTGAAGCTTTCTTT. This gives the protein CASKLQRRVNTEAFF.